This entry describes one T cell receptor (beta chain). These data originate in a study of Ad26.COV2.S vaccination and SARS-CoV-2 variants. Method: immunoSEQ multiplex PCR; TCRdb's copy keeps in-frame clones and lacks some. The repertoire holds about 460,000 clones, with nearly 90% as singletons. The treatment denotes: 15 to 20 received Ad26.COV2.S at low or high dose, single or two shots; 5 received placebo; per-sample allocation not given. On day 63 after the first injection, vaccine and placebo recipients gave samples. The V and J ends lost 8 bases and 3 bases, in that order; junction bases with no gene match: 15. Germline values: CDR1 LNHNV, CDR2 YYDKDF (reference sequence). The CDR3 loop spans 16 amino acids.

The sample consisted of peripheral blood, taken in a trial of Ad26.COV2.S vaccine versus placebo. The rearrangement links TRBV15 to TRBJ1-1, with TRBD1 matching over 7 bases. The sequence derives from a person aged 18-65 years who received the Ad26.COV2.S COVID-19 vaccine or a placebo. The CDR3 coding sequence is TGTGCCACCCACAAGCTGTCGGGACAGACCTACACTGAAGCTTTCTTT. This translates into CATHKLSGQTYTEAFF.